This entry lists 3 T cell receptor beta chains sequenced from one sample in a study of T cell responses to AZD1222 COVID-19 vaccine. Sequencing was performed with immunoSEQ multiplex PCR; in TCRdb, only in-frame clones are kept and a portion is missing. The table includes some 91,000 clones, approximately 88% detected once. This material consisted of peripheral blood, taken on day 0 of AZD1222 vaccination. All receptors come from an adult in good health.

V usage is TRBV7-3 and J usage is TRBJ2-5; no firm D call. Germline assignment: CDR1 SGHTA and CDR2 FQGTGA. The CDR3 is 13 amino acids. Trimming cost V 1 base and J 3 bases, with 6 bases left between them. CDR3 coding DNA: TGTGCCAGCAGCTTAAACAAGGAAGAGACCCAGTACTTC. Its protein product is CASSLNKEETQYF.

V is TRBV18 and J is TRBJ1-2, with 8 bases fitting TRBD1. Germline CDR1 reads KGHSH; CDR2 reads LQKENI. CDR3 length: 15 amino acids. Trimming cost V 3 bases and J 6 bases; bases outside gene matches: 9. CDR3 in DNA: TGTGCCAGCTCACCTACTTACGGACAGGGCAATGGCTACACCTTC. Amino acid sequence: CASSPTYGQGNGYTF.

CDR3 coding DNA: TGTGCCAGCAGCTTAGGTAGATCTACAGGCTATGGCTACACCTTC. As protein: CASSLGRSTGYGYTF. The chain joins TRBV7-2 to TRBJ1-2; tentative D call: TRBD1 (5 bases). CDR1 is SGHTA, CDR2 FQGNSA, per germline. V shed 1 base and J shed 4 bases, with 13 bases lying between them. The CDR3 sequence is 15 residues long.